The 10 T cell receptor beta chains listed next were all sequenced from one sample in a study of T-cell reconstitution after alpha-beta-depleted transplantation in children (TCRdb year 2016). The library was built by means of PCR. The instrument was an Illumina HiSeq 2500. Molecular barcoding was employed in the preparation of TCR libraries, with unique molecular identifiers being used to normalize TCRbeta repertoire quantification. The raw public reads went through TCRdb reprocessing: fastp at Q25, MiXCR clone calling, in-frame beta chains kept. Rows are unified per CDR3 protein, each entry keeping the most common DNA and genes. The sample has 400,000 to 500,000 distinct CDR3 sequences on record, 11% of them singletons. The ten largest clones add up to roughly 6% of the sample. The sequencing used PBMCs from the stem cell graft donor, collected from the stem cell graft. Receptors originate from a human donor who donated a stem cell graft to a child with acute myeloid leukemia.

A few counts support this clonotype. The gene calls are TRBV27 and TRBJ1-4; D not resolved. V dropped 2 bases and J dropped 8 bases, with 9 bases sitting between them. The CDR3 contains 13 residues. Germline values: CDR1 MNHEY, CDR2 SMNVEV (reference sequence). The CDR3 is CASSLRGPEKLFF. Written as DNA, the CDR3 is TGTGCCAGCAGTTTACGGGGTCCCGAAAAACTGTTTTTT. The entire variable domain, with the rest obtained from reference TRBV27 and TRBJ1-4, is as follows: EAQVTQNPRYLITVTGKKLTVTCSQNMNHEYMSWYRQDPGLGLRQIYYSMNVEVTDKGDVPEGYKVSRKEKRNFPLILESPSPNQTSLYFCASSLRGPEKLFFGSGTQLSVL.

The chain is built from TRBV15 and TRBJ2-7, with 7 bases fitting TRBD1. Germline CDR1 is LNHNV and CDR2 is YYDKDF (reference sequence). The CDR3 consists of 14 residues. After removal of 5 bases from V and 6 bases from J, the junction contained 10 bases not matched to a gene. The CDR3 sequence is CATSRRTGSPEQYF. The CDR3 nucleotides are TGTGCCACCAGCCGTAGGACAGGTTCGCCCGAGCAGTACTTC.

This clonotype was detected a few times. The chain couples TRBV4-2 to TRBJ1-6; the D is unclear. Trimming removed 2 bases from V and 8 bases from J, with 10 bases in between. Germline values: CDR1 LGHNA, CDR2 YNFKEQ. The CDR3 spans 14 residues. The DNA for the CDR3 is TGTGCCAGCAGCCAAAAAGGGTCGTATTCACCCCTCCACTTT. It specifies CASSQKGSYSPLHF.

The chain has TRBV20-1 and TRBJ2-1, with 13 positions matching TRBD2. Germline V gene sequence: CDR1 DFQATT, CDR2 SNEGSKA (reference sequence). V shed 6 bases and J 4 bases; nucleotides not matched to a gene: 12. This CDR3 comprises 17 residues. The CDR3 DNA sequence: TGCAGTGCACCTACTAGCGGGAGGGCCACCATTTACAATGAGCAGTTCTTC. Translation: CSAPTSGRATIYNEQFF.

This clonotype was detected only a few times. The V call is TRBV7-9, the J call TRBJ2-6; D is unclear. Germline CDR1 SEHNR, CDR2 FQNEAQ (reference sequence). The CDR3 totals 16 residues. Trimming took 5 bases from V and 0 from J, leaving 11 bases between them. CDR3 sequence: CASSTGGSSGANVLTF. CDR3 DNA: TGTGCCAGCAGCACCGGCGGTAGCTCTGGGGCCAACGTCCTGACTTTC.

This clonotype was seen more than once but under ten times. The chain is built from TRBV20-1 and TRBJ2-2, with D unclear. CDR1 DFQATT and CDR2 SNEGSKA come from the germline V gene (reference sequence). The CDR3 consists of 13 residues. The CDR3 DNA sequence: TGCAGCGCCCCTAAACCTGGCACCGGGGAGCTGTTTTTT. This gives the protein CSAPKPGTGELFF.

V usage is TRBV9 and J usage is TRBJ2-3; D not certain. CDR1 is SGDLS and CDR2 is YYNGEE in the germline V gene. The CDR3 runs to 12 residues. The V and J ends lost 6 bases and 1 base respectively, with 6 bases between them. CDR3 loop: CASTAGTDTQYF. The CDR3 nucleotides read TGTGCCAGCACCGCCGGCACAGATACGCAGTATTTT.

The genes are TRBV12-3 or TRBV12-4 and TRBJ2-5; D gene uncertain. The CDR3 is 13 amino acids. V shed 6 bases and J shed 4 bases, with 12 bases lying between them. CDR3 protein: CASRFGSLETQYF. CDR3 nucleotide sequence: TGTGCCAGCAGGTTCGGGTCTCTAGAGACCCAGTACTTC.

In its sample, this clonotype was seen a few times. The rearrangement joins TRBV11-3 to TRBJ2-3; D might be TRBD2 (6 bases). V dropped 5 bases and J dropped 5 bases, with 14 bases sitting between them. The CDR3 covers 14 residues. The germline V gene encodes CDR1 SGHNT and CDR2 YENEEA. CDR3 protein: CASSDRVGRDTQYF. The CDR3 DNA is TGTGCCAGCAGCGACCGCGTCGGGAGAGATACGCAGTATTTT.

The CDR3 DNA sequence: TGCGCCAGCAGACCATCCGGGACAGGGAGATACAATGAGCAGTTCTTC. Protein product: CASRPSGTGRYNEQFF. The chain is built from TRBV5-1 and TRBJ2-1; 9 nucleotides match TRBD1. CDR3 length equals 16 residues. V dropped 5 bases and J dropped 4; count of bases not matched to a gene: 10. The germline V gene has CDR1 SGHRS and CDR2 YFSETQ.